The 11 T cell receptor beta chains below all came from one sample that was sequenced in a study of OX40 agonist ivuxolimab in advanced cancers. This table comes from immunoSEQ multiplex PCR, and its TCRdb copy is limited to in-frame clones, with some not included. The table shows roughly 89,000 clones, with 86% occurring only once. The sequenced sample was CD4+ or CD8+ T cells sorted from blood, obtained in a trial of the OX40 agonist ivuxolimab. These receptors were taken from an adult with an advanced solid tumor such as melanoma, head and neck, liver or kidney cancer.

The chain couples TRBV7-3 to TRBJ2-5; D call uncertain. The CDR3 has 16 amino acids. Trimming stripped 2 bases from V and 2 bases from J, with 15 bases between. The germline V gene has CDR1 SGHTA and CDR2 FQGTGA. The CDR3 region is CASSLGLGGLQETQYF. CDR3 sequence (DNA): TGTGCCAGCAGCTTAGGTTTGGGCGGCTTACAAGAGACCCAGTACTTC.

The chain employs TRBV2 and TRBJ2-7; no clear D gene. The germline CDR1 and CDR2 sequences are SNHLY and FYNNEI. Trimming removed 5 bases at V and 4 bases at J, with 6 bases between. The length of the CDR3 is 11 residues. CDR3 nucleotides: TGTGCCAGCAGTTTTATGTACGAGCAGTACTTC. This sequence encodes CASSFMYEQYF.

The J gene is TRBJ2-1, the V gene TRBV27, with 11 bases identical to TRBD2. CDR1 MNHEY and CDR2 SMNVEV come from the germline V gene (reference sequence). The length of the CDR3 is 16 residues. V lost 0 bases, J lost 7 bases, and 5 bases stayed unmatched. The CDR3 region has the DNA TGTGCCAGCAGTTTATCGATAACTAGCGGGAGTAATGAGCAGTTCTTC. Encoded protein: CASSLSITSGSNEQFF.

The rearrangement links TRBV28 to TRBJ2-1, with TRBD2 matching over 7 bases. V gave up 5 bases and J gave up 7 bases; unmatched junction bases: 8. The length of the CDR3 is 14 residues. The germline gives CDR1 MDHEN, CDR2 SYDVKM. Here the CDR3 reads CASSVKAGRNEQFF. CDR3 DNA sequence: TGTGCCAGCAGTGTAAAAGCGGGGAGGAATGAGCAGTTCTTC.

This clone has just one count. At one end, the junction sequence differs from germline, possibly due to a read error. The chain employs TRBV7-7 and TRBJ2-5, with 10 bases matching TRBD1. Per germline, CDR1 SSHAT and CDR2 FNYEAQ (reference sequence). This CDR3 has 14 residues. CDR3 protein: CASSPGTGEETQYF. The CDR3 nucleotides are TGTGCTAGCAGCCCCGGGACAGGGGAGGAGACCCAGTACTTC. Full variable domain (remainder filled in from reference TRBV7-7 and TRBJ2-5): GAGVSQSPRYKVTKRGQDVTLRCDPISSHATLYWYQQALGQGPEFLTYFNYEAQPDKSGLPSDRFSAERPEGSISTLTIQRTEQRDSAMYRCASSPGTGEETQYFGPGTRLLVL.

The CDR3 sequence is CAWVRGMNTEAFF. CDR3 sequence (DNA): TGTGCCTGGGTCAGAGGTATGAACACTGAAGCTTTCTTT. This chain connects TRBV30 to TRBJ1-1; no clear D gene. V was pared by 5 bases and J by 0 bases, with 10 bases between. The length of the CDR3 is 13 residues. CDR1 and CDR2 (germline): GTSNPN, SVGIG (reference sequence).

For this clone: This sample includes further DNA sequences coding for the same CDR3. The rearrangement links TRBV5-1 to TRBJ2-5; 8 bases align to TRBD1. This CDR3 spans 13 amino acids. Germline lookup yields CDR1 SGHRS and CDR2 YFSETQ. The junction had 1 base not matched to a gene; V was cut back by 2 bases and J by 4 bases. This chain's CDR3 is CASSLDRGETQYF. As DNA, the CDR3 is TGCGCCAGCAGCTTAGACAGGGGAGAGACCCAGTACTTC. Full variable domain (remainder filled in from reference TRBV5-1 and TRBJ2-5): KAGVTQTPRYLIKTRGQQVTLSCSPISGHRSVSWYQQTPGQGLQFLFEYFSETQRNKGNFPGRFSGRQFSNSRSEMNVSTLELGDSALYLCASSLDRGETQYFGPGTRLLVL.

This chain links TRBV4-1 with TRBJ1-5; TRBD1 is a possible D gene (5 bases). Germline lookup yields CDR1 MGHRA and CDR2 YSYEKL. The length of the CDR3 is 15 residues. The V and J ends lost 4 bases and 7 bases respectively, with 17 bases between them. CDR3 nucleotides: TGCGCCAGCAGCCCCCGTAGGGGCGGACGGCAGCCCCAGCATTTT. This sequence encodes CASSPRRGGRQPQHF.

This clone was counted between two and nine times. V gene TRBV25-1 combines with J gene TRBJ2-7; D may be TRBD1 (5 bases). Germline V gene data show CDR1 as MGHDK and CDR2 as SYGVNS. The ends were cut back, 6 bases at V and 2 bases at J, with 8 bases in the middle. This CDR3 region has 12 residues. Written as DNA, the CDR3 is TGTGCCAGCAGACAGGACACCTACGAGCAGTACTTC. It codes for CASRQDTYEQYF.

The rearrangement uses TRBV6-5 and TRBJ2-3; D uncertain. The V gene lost 1 base and the J gene lost 6 bases, with 14 bases spanning the gap. The CDR3 spans 15 residues. The germline V gene encodes CDR1 MNHEY and CDR2 SVGAGI. The CDR3 loop reads CASSYYGVGLDTQYF. The CDR3 nucleotides read TGTGCCAGCAGTTACTATGGGGTTGGGCTGGATACGCAGTATTTT.

The chain carries TRBV10-3 and TRBJ2-5; unclear D gene. V was cut by 3 bases and J by 5 bases, with 4 bases left in between. Per germline, CDR1 ENHRY and CDR2 SYGVKD. The CDR3 is 11 amino acids. This CDR3 is CAISERETQYF. CDR3 nucleotide sequence: TGTGCCATCAGTGAAAGGGAGACCCAGTACTTC.